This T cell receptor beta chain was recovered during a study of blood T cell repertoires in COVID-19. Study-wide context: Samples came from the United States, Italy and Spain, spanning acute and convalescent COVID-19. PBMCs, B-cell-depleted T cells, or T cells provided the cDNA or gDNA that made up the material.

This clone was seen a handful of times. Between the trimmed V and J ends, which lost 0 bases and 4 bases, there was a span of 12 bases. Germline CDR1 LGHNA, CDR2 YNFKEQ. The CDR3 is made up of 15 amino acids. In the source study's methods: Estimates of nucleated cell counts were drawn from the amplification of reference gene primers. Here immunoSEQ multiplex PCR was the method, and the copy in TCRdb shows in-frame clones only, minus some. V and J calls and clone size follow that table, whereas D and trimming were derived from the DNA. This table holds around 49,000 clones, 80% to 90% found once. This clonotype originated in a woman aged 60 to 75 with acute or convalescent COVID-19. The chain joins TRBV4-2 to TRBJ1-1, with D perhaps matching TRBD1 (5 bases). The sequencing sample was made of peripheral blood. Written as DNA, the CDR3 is TGTGCCAGCAGCCAAGATCCAGGGATTGGCACTGAAGCTTTCTTT. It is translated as CASSQDPGIGTEAFF.